A single sample gave rise to the 31 T cell receptor beta chains below, sequenced in a study of identical twins. TCRdb reprocessed the 5' RACE reads with MiXCR, giving one entry per CDR3 protein. This sample yields hundreds of thousands of distinct CDR3 sequences, of which 21% are seen a single time; about 4.5% belongs to the top ten. These sequences were also reported in another study, on T cells expressing NK-cell markers.

The sequenced material came from PBMCs. The receptors derive from a woman aged 18-29 years in good health.

The chain employs TRBV15 and TRBJ2-3; 7 bases map to TRBD1. CDR1 is LNHNV, CDR2 YYDKDF, per germline (reference sequence). This CDR3 region has 15 residues. Losses at the gene ends were 1 base for V and 7 bases for J; bases not matched to a gene: 8. CDR3 nucleotide sequence: TGTGCCACCAGCAGAGTAGGGGGCGGTACTTATACGCAGTATTTT. Translated: CATSRVGGGTYTQYF.

This clonotype came up a few times. V usage is TRBV29-1 and J usage is TRBJ2-2; tentatively, D is TRBD1 (6 bases). Trimming removed 4 bases from V and 3 bases from J, with 9 bases in between. The CDR3 runs to 13 residues. CDR1 is SQVTM and CDR2 is ANQGSEA in the germline V gene. The chain's CDR3 is CSVGDTHTGELFF. CDR3 sequence (DNA): TGCAGCGTTGGGGACACCCACACCGGGGAGCTGTTTTTT.

V usage is TRBV5-5 and J usage is TRBJ2-5; D remains ambiguous. V shed 0 bases and J shed 3 bases, with 9 bases lying between them. Looked up from germline, CDR1 is SGHKS and CDR2 is YYEKEE (reference sequence). This CDR3 is built from 14 residues. CDR3 sequence: CASSLGVVEETQYF. As DNA, the CDR3 is TGTGCCAGCAGCTTGGGAGTCGTGGAAGAGACCCAGTACTTC.

This chain joins TRBV7-9 and TRBJ1-6, with no clear D. CDR1 is SEHNR, CDR2 FQNEAQ, per germline (reference sequence). The CDR3 spans 16 residues. The V end lost 3 bases, the J end lost 0 bases, and 9 bases lay between the germline ends. Here the CDR3 reads CASSFGLPSYNSPLHF. The CDR3 nucleotides are TGTGCCAGCAGCTTTGGTCTGCCCTCCTATAATTCACCCCTCCACTTT.

This clonotype was counted many times. The gene calls are TRBV20-1 and TRBJ2-1; possibly TRBD1 or TRBD2 for D (6 bases each). The germline V and J ends were trimmed by 5 bases and 5 bases, with 16 bases remaining between them. Per the germline V gene, CDR1 is DFQATT and CDR2 is SNEGSKA (reference sequence). The CDR3 contains 14 residues. Written as DNA, the CDR3 is TGCAGTGCTCCCCTCCGGGGGCCTAACAATGAGCAGTTCTTC. It specifies CSAPLRGPNNEQFF.

About this clonotype: A junction end diverges from the germline sequence, so it may reflect a read error. The chain recombines TRBV7-2 with TRBJ2-7; D gene unclear. Germline V gives CDR1 SGHTA, CDR2 FQGNSA. This CDR3 region has 15 residues. CDR3 in DNA: TGTGCCCGCAGGAAGAAGACGGTAAGCTCCTACGAGCAGTACTTC. This gives the protein CARRKKTVSSYEQYF.

This clonotype was seen at least ten times. CDR3 nucleotides: TGCAGCGTTACCAGGGACTACAATGAGCAGTTCTTC. This sequence encodes CSVTRDYNEQFF. This chain joins TRBV29-1 and TRBJ2-1, with TRBD1 as a possible D gene (5 bases). The CDR3 consists of 12 residues. Germline lookup yields CDR1 SQVTM and CDR2 ANQGSEA. Trimming left V 5 bases short and J 3 bases short, with 8 bases between.

This clonotype turned up a few times. The chain joins TRBV4-3 to TRBJ2-5, with 8 bases aligning to TRBD1. CDR1 is LGHNA and CDR2 is YSLEER in the germline V gene. Trimming removed 0 bases from V and 2 bases from J; junction bases left unmatched: 5. This CDR3 spans 16 amino acids. The CDR3 reads CASSQDTGGGQETQYF. Written as DNA, the CDR3 is TGCGCCAGCAGCCAAGATACAGGGGGAGGTCAAGAGACCCAGTACTTC.

The V gene is TRBV5-1, the J gene TRBJ2-7; D is possibly TRBD2 (6 bases). Trimming stripped 4 bases from V and 5 bases from J, with 16 bases between. This CDR3 is built from 14 residues. CDR1 and CDR2 from the germline V gene are SGHRS and YFSETQ. The CDR3 DNA is TGCGCCAGCAGCCCTGGGGGGTCGAAGGACGAGCAGTACTTC. This translates into CASSPGGSKDEQYF.

This clonotype was detected a few times. The CDR3 reads CASSWTGTIEDNEQFF. CDR3 coding DNA: TGTGCCAGCAGCTGGACCGGGACTATCGAGGACAATGAGCAGTTCTTC. V is TRBV7-2 and J is TRBJ2-1; 7 nucleotides align to TRBD2. This CDR3 comprises 16 residues. Germline V gene sequence: CDR1 SGHTA, CDR2 FQGNSA. V dropped 4 bases and J dropped 5; count of bases not matched to a gene: 11.

The rearrangement uses TRBV5-5 and TRBJ2-7; D is perhaps TRBD1 (5 bases). Trimming pared 5 bases from V and 5 bases from J, leaving 14 bases between. The V gene's germline CDR1 is SGHKS and CDR2 YYEKEE (reference sequence). The CDR3 spans 13 residues. This chain's CDR3 is CASREGGAHEQYF. The CDR3 nucleotides read TGTGCCAGCAGGGAAGGTGGGGCTCACGAGCAGTACTTC.

As DNA, the CDR3 is TGCGCCAGCAGCCAGACTCCGAAGGATACGCAGTATTTT. Protein product: CASSQTPKDTQYF. This rearrangement joins TRBV5-1 to TRBJ2-3; no clear D gene. Looked up from germline, CDR1 is SGHRS and CDR2 is YFSETQ. The CDR3 runs to 13 residues. Trimming stripped 4 bases from V and 6 bases from J, with 12 bases between. The entire variable domain, with the rest obtained from reference TRBV5-1 and TRBJ2-3, is as follows: KAGVTQTPRYLIKTRGQQVTLSCSPISGHRSVSWYQQTPGQGLQFLFEYFSETQRNKGNFPGRFSGRQFSNSRSEMNVSTLELGDSALYLCASSQTPKDTQYFGPGTRLTVL.

The sample holds many counts of this clonotype. The chain combines TRBV29-1 with TRBJ2-1; 11 bases fit TRBD2. This CDR3 has 16 residues. Looked up from germline, CDR1 is SQVTM and CDR2 is ANQGSEA. V shed 0 bases and J 7 bases; nucleotides not matched to a gene: 8. The CDR3 loop reads CSVEDPTSGRWNEQFF. In nucleotides, the CDR3 is TGCAGCGTTGAAGATCCAACTAGCGGGAGATGGAATGAGCAGTTCTTC.

In its sample, this clonotype was seen a few times. This rearrangement joins TRBV3-1 to TRBJ2-7, with 7 nucleotides matching TRBD2. This CDR3 is 14 amino acids long. Trimming removed 5 bases from V and 2 bases from J; junction bases left unmatched: 6. Germline V gene sequence: CDR1 LGHDT, CDR2 YNNKEL (reference sequence). CDR3 region: CASSNGGTTYEQYF. CDR3 nucleotides: TGTGCCAGCAGCAACGGGGGGACTACCTACGAGCAGTACTTC.

The chain employs TRBV24-1 and TRBJ2-1, with 10 bases lining up with TRBD2. The V and J ends lost 4 bases and 6 bases, in that order; junction bases with no gene match: 8. Germline-derived CDR1 and CDR2 are KGHDR and SFDVKD. The CDR3 covers 16 residues. DNA of the CDR3: TGTGCCACCAGTGACCCGAGCGGGGGGGCTTCCAATGAGCAGTTCTTC. It codes for CATSDPSGGASNEQFF.

This clonotype was seen more than once but under ten times. This chain links TRBV5-1 with TRBJ2-7; 8 nucleotides match TRBD2. The CDR3 consists of 14 residues. Trimming took 2 bases from V and 5 from J; bases not matched to a gene: 6. CDR1 is SGHRS and CDR2 is YFSETQ in the germline V gene. Here the CDR3 DNA reads TGCGCCAGCAGCTTCCGGGGGGGGCCAAACGAGCAGTACTTC. Translation gives CASSFRGGPNEQYF.

This clonotype was seen only a few times. The chain employs TRBV11-2 and TRBJ2-5; 8 nucleotides agree with TRBD2. The CDR3 spans 14 residues. J gave up 2 bases and V 8 bases, and 7 bases lay outside the gene matches. CDR1 and CDR2 (germline): SGHAT, FQNNGV. Here the CDR3 reads CASGVGLAQETQYF. DNA of the CDR3: TGTGCCAGCGGAGTCGGACTAGCACAAGAGACCCAGTACTTC. The full variable domain, rest sourced from reference TRBV11-2 and TRBJ2-5, is EAGVAQSPRYKIIEKRQSVAFWCNPISGHATLYWYQQILGQGPKLLIQFQNNGVVDDSQLPKDRFSAERLKGVDSTLKIQPAKLEDSAVYLCASGVGLAQETQYFGPGTRLLVL.

This clonotype turned up a few times. The rearrangement joins TRBV10-3 to TRBJ1-1; 8 nucleotides line up with TRBD1. Germline V gene data show CDR1 as ENHRY and CDR2 as SYGVKD. The V gene end was trimmed by 5 bases and the J gene end by 1 base; junction bases not matched to a gene: 0. The CDR3 totals 13 residues. CDR3 sequence reads: CAISQGANTEAFF. The CDR3 nucleotides read TGTGCCATCAGTCAGGGGGCGAACACTGAAGCTTTCTTT.

This clonotype was counted many times. As DNA, the CDR3 is TGTGCCAGCAGTCAGACTAGCGGGGAGAACCTCCACGAGCAGTACTTC. Amino acid sequence: CASSQTSGENLHEQYF. The gene calls are TRBV12-3 or TRBV12-4 and TRBJ2-7; 11 bases fit TRBD2. Trimming cost V 5 bases and J 5 bases; bases outside gene matches: 11. The CDR3 extends over 16 amino acids.

This chain links TRBV10-3 with TRBJ2-3; TRBD2 agrees at 10 bases. CDR3 length equals 17 residues. Trimming cost V 6 bases and J 4 bases; bases outside gene matches: 13. Germline CDR1 reads ENHRY; CDR2 reads SYGVKD. The CDR3 coding sequence is TGTGCCATCAGCCGCTCTAGCGGGAGTCAATCGCCAGATACGCAGTATTTT. It codes for CAISRSSGSQSPDTQYF.

The chain links TRBV20-1 to TRBJ2-7, with D perhaps TRBD2 (7 bases). The germline V gene has CDR1 DFQATT and CDR2 SNEGSKA (reference sequence). V was pared by 0 bases and J by 4 bases, with 16 bases between. The CDR3 is made up of 15 amino acids. The CDR3 is CSARDAGGPWYEQYF. The DNA for the CDR3 is TGCAGTGCTAGAGATGCCGGGGGGCCTTGGTACGAGCAGTACTTC.

The chain is built from TRBV4-1 and TRBJ2-3; D is perhaps TRBD1 (7 bases). CDR1 and CDR2 from the germline V gene are MGHRA and YSYEKL. The germline V and J ends were trimmed by 4 bases and 7 bases, with 15 bases remaining between them. The CDR3 has 14 residues. CDR3 nucleotide sequence: TGCGCCAGCAGCCGCCCAGGGGGGCCTTATACGCAGTATTTT. Amino acid sequence: CASSRPGGPYTQYF.

This clonotype was observed a handful of times. This sequence joins TRBV11-2 and TRBJ2-4, with 8 bases identical to TRBD1. This CDR3 contains 22 residues. Unmatched junction bases numbered 19, after V lost 0 bases and J lost 0 bases. Germline V CDR1 and CDR2: SGHAT, FQNNGV. The CDR3 region has the DNA TGTGCCAGCAGCTTAGAGGCCCCCTCTAGCAGACAGGGGAGACTAGCCAAAAACATTCAGTACTTC. Protein sequence: CASSLEAPSSRQGRLAKNIQYF. Together with reference TRBV11-2 and TRBJ2-4, the CDR3 gives the full variable domain: EAGVAQSPRYKIIEKRQSVAFWCNPISGHATLYWYQQILGQGPKLLIQFQNNGVVDDSQLPKDRFSAERLKGVDSTLKIQPAKLEDSAVYLCASSLEAPSSRQGRLAKNIQYFGAGTRLSVL.

This clonotype was counted a few times. The CDR3 sequence: CASSFPGLAGGGETQYF. The CDR3 nucleotides are TGTGCCAGCAGCTTTCCGGGACTAGCGGGAGGAGGGGAGACCCAGTACTTC. The chain combines TRBV7-8 with TRBJ2-5; 15 bases fit TRBD2. The CDR3 consists of 17 residues. V dropped 3 bases and J dropped 5; count of bases not matched to a gene: 7. CDR1 SGHVS and CDR2 FQNEAQ come from the germline V gene.

This clonotype was seen only once. This rearrangement joins TRBV7-6 to TRBJ2-1; 14 positions match TRBD2. The CDR3 runs 15 residues. Unmatched junction bases numbered 2, after V lost 8 bases and J lost 2 bases. Germline CDR1 SGHVS, CDR2 FNYEAQ. CDR3 DNA: TGTGCCAGCGGACTAGCGGGGGGCGCCTACAATGAGCAGTTCTTC. It yields the protein CASGLAGGAYNEQFF.

This clonotype was detected a few times. The chain couples TRBV7-2 to TRBJ2-1; no clear D. CDR3 length: 13 residues. Germline V gene lookup returns CDR1 SGHTA and CDR2 FQGNSA. V lost 2 bases and J lost 10, with 12 bases in between. The DNA for the CDR3 is TGTGCCAGCAGCTTATTTTCCCCCGGCGAGCAGTTCTTC. Translated: CASSLFSPGEQFF.

This clonotype has only a few counts. The genes are TRBV27 and TRBJ2-1; D is possibly TRBD2 (7 bases). CDR3 length: 13 amino acids. With 1 base removed from V and 10 bases from J, the gap between germline ends came to 11 bases. Looked up from germline, CDR1 is MNHEY and CDR2 is SMNVEV (reference sequence). The CDR3 bases are TGTGCCAGCAGTTTATGGGGGGGGCGAGAGCAGTTCTTC. It yields the protein CASSLWGGREQFF.

This clonotype was observed a handful of times. The gene calls are TRBV12-3 or TRBV12-4 and TRBJ1-2, with 8 bases that match TRBD1. V was pared by 5 bases and J by 9 bases, with 11 bases of the junction left unmatched. The CDR3 length is 14 residues. The CDR3 here is CASSLDRGPRRYTF. Here the CDR3 DNA reads TGTGCCAGCAGTCTCGACAGGGGTCCTCGTCGCTACACCTTC.

This clonotype was counted many times. The V call is TRBV5-1, the J call TRBJ2-3; perhaps TRBD2 as D (6 bases). With 5 bases removed from V and 0 bases from J, the gap between germline ends came to 13 bases. The CDR3 loop spans 15 amino acids. Germline CDR1 and CDR2: SGHRS and YFSETQ. The CDR3 sequence is CASSLGDFSTDTQYF. The CDR3 coding sequence is TGCGCCAGCAGTCTAGGGGACTTTAGCACAGATACGCAGTATTTT. Full variable domain (outside the CDR3, taken from reference TRBV5-1 and TRBJ2-3): KAGVTQTPRYLIKTRGQQVTLSCSPISGHRSVSWYQQTPGQGLQFLFEYFSETQRNKGNFPGRFSGRQFSNSRSEMNVSTLELGDSALYLCASSLGDFSTDTQYFGPGTRLTVL.

This clonotype was picked up many times. DNA for the CDR3: TGTGCCAGCAGTTACCAAATCGGTGAGCAGTTCTTC. Amino acid sequence: CASSYQIGEQFF. This rearrangement joins TRBV6-5 to TRBJ2-1, with D unresolved. Germline V gives CDR1 MNHEY, CDR2 SVGAGI. The ends were cut back, 2 bases at V and 9 bases at J, with 8 bases in the middle. The length of the CDR3 is 12 residues.

This clonotype was seen a handful of times. The genes are TRBV7-9 and TRBJ2-1; TRBD1 or TRBD2 may be the D gene (5 bases each). Germline CDR1 is SEHNR and CDR2 is FQNEAQ (reference sequence). The CDR3 is made up of 17 amino acids. Trimming stripped 4 bases from V and 7 bases from J, with 23 bases between. Here the CDR3 reads CASSSPVRELGDNEQFF. CDR3 coding DNA: TGTGCCAGCAGCTCGCCCGTTAGGGAGTTGGGGGATAATGAGCAGTTCTTC.